Listed below are T cell receptor beta chains from one sample, sequenced in a study of T cell repertoires in cytomegalovirus infection. TCRdb passed the reads through MiXCR, listing each CDR3 protein once. The table lists roughly 130,000 distinct CDR3 sequences, 7% to 9.5% of them singletons. Sequenced: PBMCs. The receptors come from a human donor in good health (CMV status not recorded). Some clones in this sample may be carry-over from other donors' samples. The CDR3 runs from the conserved cysteine through the conserved F or W. The D gene is left open where the match is weak. A clone size is listed for some rows: how often the clone was seen (once, few, many), or a class if it is expanded.

v_gene,abundance,len,d_gene,j_gene,CDR3nt,CDR3aa
TRBV4-2,many,15,.,TRBJ2-3,TGTGCCAGCAGCCAAGTATGGGTGGGCACAGATACGCAGTATTTT,CASSQVWVGTDTQYF
TRBV28,few,16,.,TRBJ2-7,TGTGCCAGCACCCTTGGGGCGGGGGCGACATACTACGAGCAGTACTTC,CASTLGAGATYYEQYF
TRBV29-1,.,12,TRBD1,TRBJ2-7,TGCAGCGTGGGACAGGATTCCTACGAGCAGTACTTC,CSVGQDSYEQYF
TRBV25-1,many,15,.,TRBJ1-2,TGTGCCAGCAGTGAATCGGGGGGGCGCAACTATGGCTACACCTTC,CASSESGGRNYGYTF
TRBV2,once,14,TRBD1,TRBJ1-2,TGTGCCAGCAGTGCCCGACAGGGGGCGAATGGCTACACCTTC,CASSARQGANGYTF
TRBV14,.,14,.,TRBJ1-1,TGTGCCAGCAGTCGACACGACATGAACACTGAAGCTTTCTTT,CASSRHDMNTEAFF
TRBV29-1,many,11,.,TRBJ2-7,TGCAGCGTTGTCTTGGGGTACGAGCAGTACTTC,CSVVLGYEQYF
TRBV7-9,many,12,.,TRBJ1-2,TGTGCCAGCAGCTTAGTGGTGAAGGGCTACACCTTC,CASSLVVKGYTF
TRBV6-2/TRBV6-3,few,15,.,TRBJ2-6,TGTGCCAGCAGTCCCACGGGGTCTGGGGCCAACGTCCTGACTTTC,CASSPTGSGANVLTF
TRBV2,many,13,.,TRBJ1-1,TGTGCCAGCAAGTGGACAAAGGGATCTGAAGCTTTCTTT,CASKWTKGSEAFF
TRBV12-3/TRBV12-4,many,20,TRBD2,TRBJ2-7,TGTGCCAGCAGTCTTCTCGGTGGAAAGGGAACGGGGGGGACCTTTAGGGAGCAGTACTTC,CASSLLGGKGTGGTFREQYF
TRBV2,few,14,.,TRBJ1-5,TGTGCCAGTAGGGACAACGGAAGCAATCAGCCCCAGCATTTT,CASRDNGSNQPQHF
TRBV7-6,many,15,.,TRBJ2-1,TGTGCCAGCAGACCACTGGGAGGTGCCTACAATGAGCAGTTCTTC,CASRPLGGAYNEQFF
TRBV27,many,15,.,TRBJ1-2,TGTGCCAGCAGTTTAAGGGGAGCGGGGGACTATGGCTACACCTTC,CASSLRGAGDYGYTF
TRBV28,many,15,.,TRBJ1-4,TGTGCCAGCACCAAAGAGAACCCCCGAGGTGAAAAACTGTTTTTT,CASTKENPRGEKLFF
TRBV6-5,many,15,.,TRBJ1-4,TGTGCCAGCAGTCCTTACTGGGCAACTAATGAAAAACTGTTTTTT,CASSPYWATNEKLFF
TRBV2,many,13,.,TRBJ2-4,TGTGCCAGCGGAGTGCTCCCCAAAAACATTCAGTACTTC,CASGVLPKNIQYF
TRBV7-2,many,14,TRBD1,TRBJ2-7,TGTGCCAGCAGCCCGCCGGGACAGCAGTACGAGCAGTACTTC,CASSPPGQQYEQYF
TRBV14,.,14,.,TRBJ1-1,TGTGCCAGCAGCCAAGGCGGATATGGAGCTGAAGCTTTCTTT,CASSQGGYGAEAFF
TRBV9,many,13,TRBD1,TRBJ1-2,TGTGCCAGCAGCCGGGGACAGGACTATGGCTACACCTTC,CASSRGQDYGYTF
TRBV7-6,many,14,.,TRBJ1-2,TGTGCCAGCAGCCCCATCCAGGGGATTGGTGGCTACACCTTC,CASSPIQGIGGYTF
TRBV7-2,many,14,.,TRBJ1-1,TGTGCCAGCAGCTTAGGAAACAGGAACACTGAAGCTTTCTTT,CASSLGNRNTEAFF
TRBV20-1,many,18,TRBD2,TRBJ2-1,TGCAGTGCTACCTGGCTATACGGGGGGACTTTATCCTACAATGAGCAGTTCTTC,CSATWLYGGTLSYNEQFF
TRBV20-1,few,14,.,TRBJ1-2,TGCAGTGCTAGAGATCCTCAGGGGCACTATGGCTACACCTTC,CSARDPQGHYGYTF
TRBV12-3/TRBV12-4,many,16,.,TRBJ2-2,TGTGCCAGCAGCCATTGGACAGCCTCGAACACCGGGGAGCTGTTTTTT,CASSHWTASNTGELFF
TRBV4-1,few,18,.,TRBJ2-2,TGCGCCAGCAGCCAAGATAGGAGTGGGGATTTGGACACCGGGGAGCTGTTTTTT,CASSQDRSGDLDTGELFF
TRBV11-1,many,14,.,TRBJ2-5,TGTGCCAGCAGCTACGGGGAGTACCAAGAGACCCAGTACTTC,CASSYGEYQETQYF
TRBV7-8,many,14,TRBD1,TRBJ1-5,TGTGCCAGCAGCCCGGGACAGGGGGTTCAGCCCCAGCATTTT,CASSPGQGVQPQHF
TRBV19,many,15,.,TRBJ1-1,TGTGCCAGTAGTAACCCCTGGAGGGGGAACACTGAAGCTTTCTTT,CASSNPWRGNTEAFF
TRBV5-1,many,15,.,TRBJ1-4,TGCGCCAGCAGCCGAGGACCGGGAGTTAATGAAAAACTGTTTTTT,CASSRGPGVNEKLFF
TRBV7-9,many,17,TRBD1,TRBJ2-4,TGTGCCAGCAGCTTAGACCTCTTGGACAGGCGTAAAAACATTCAGTACTTC,CASSLDLLDRRKNIQYF
TRBV27,.,12,.,TRBJ2-3,TGTGCCAGCAGTTCCTACACAGATACGCAGTATTTT,CASSSYTDTQYF
TRBV19,many,15,.,TRBJ2-7,TGTGCCAGTAGTCTCAAATCCAGGGGCACTTACGAGCAGTACTTC,CASSLKSRGTYEQYF
TRBV12-3/TRBV12-4,many,17,TRBD1,TRBJ1-2,TGTGCCAGCAGTCGCCGGACAGGGTCTGCTCAACTCTATGGCTACACCTTC,CASSRRTGSAQLYGYTF
TRBV12-3/TRBV12-4,many,12,.,TRBJ2-7,TGTGCCAGCAGTAGACAGGCCTACGAGCAGTACTTC,CASSRQAYEQYF
TRBV6-2/TRBV6-3,many,14,TRBD1,TRBJ2-5,TGTGCCAGCAGCACGGACAGGGGTAGAGAGACCCAGTACTTC,CASSTDRGRETQYF
TRBV7-9,few,15,.,TRBJ1-2,TGTGCCAGCAGCTTCAGGGATCAGGGAAACTATGGCTACACCTTC,CASSFRDQGNYGYTF
TRBV2,many,13,.,TRBJ2-2,TGTGCCTCCCAGTCGGTGAACACCGGGGAGCTGTTTTTT,CASQSVNTGELFF
TRBV9,.,15,.,TRBJ2-7,TGTGCCAGCAGCGTCTCAGGGTCCGGCGGCTACGAGCAGTACTTC,CASSVSGSGGYEQYF
TRBV10-3,many,15,TRBD1,TRBJ1-6,TGTGCCATCAGTGGCCAGGGGGCGAATAATTCACCCCTCCACTTT,CAISGQGANNSPLHF
TRBV7-2,many,13,.,TRBJ1-5,TGTGCCAGCAGCTCGGGACAAAATCAGCCCCAGCATTTT,CASSSGQNQPQHF
TRBV7-2,few,13,.,TRBJ2-1,TGTGCCAGCAGCAAAAACTCTAACAATGAGCAGTTCTTC,CASSKNSNNEQFF
TRBV2,many,12,.,TRBJ1-2,TGTGCCAGCAGTCAGAGTAACTATGGCTACACCTTC,CASSQSNYGYTF
TRBV25-1,many,12,.,TRBJ1-2,TGTGCCAGCAGTGGTTACAGCTATGGCTACACCTTC,CASSGYSYGYTF
TRBV14,many,18,.,TRBJ2-2,TGTGCCAGCAGCCAAGGAAGGAAGGCGGGCCTTAACACCGGGGAGCTGTTTTTT,CASSQGRKAGLNTGELFF
TRBV12-3/TRBV12-4,few,15,.,TRBJ2-5,TGTGCCAGCAGCCTCGGACATAGCTCCGTGAAGACCCAGTACTTC,CASSLGHSSVKTQYF
TRBV28,many,12,TRBD1,TRBJ1-2,TGTGCCAGCACCAGGGGGGGAGGAGGCTACACCTTC,CASTRGGGGYTF
TRBV28,many,14,.,TRBJ1-2,TGTGCCAGCAGCCGCCCCCCGAAGGACAATGGCTACACCTTC,CASSRPPKDNGYTF
TRBV30,once,16,.,TRBJ1-1,TGTGCCTGGAGTACGCGGGACCGAGCTCTTGACACTGAAGCTTTCTTT,CAWSTRDRALDTEAFF
TRBV25-1,.,16,.,TRBJ2-1,TGTGCCAGCAGCCCATACAAAGCGAGCTCCTACAATGAGCAGTTCTTC,CASSPYKASSYNEQFF
TRBV5-1,few,14,.,TRBJ2-5,TGCGCCAGCAGCTGGGGGTGGGACCAAGAGACCCAGTACTTC,CASSWGWDQETQYF
TRBV2,many,15,.,TRBJ2-5,TGTGCCAGCAGTGTACCCGGAGGGATTCATGAGACCCAGTACTTC,CASSVPGGIHETQYF